These 26 T cell receptor beta chains share one sample of origin, sequenced in a study of T cell repertoires in cytomegalovirus infection. These TCRs are of unknown antigen specificity. TCRdb recomputed calls from the reads with MiXCR, one row per CDR3 protein. The table records roughly 730,000 distinct CDR3 sequences, about 30% of them present only once. The sequenced sample was cultured PBMCs, obtained from culture after CMV antigen stimulation. All receptors derive from a human donor in good health (CMV status not recorded). Some clones in this sample may be carry-over from other donors' samples.

The chain combines TRBV19 with TRBJ1-6; no clear D gene. This CDR3 is 17 amino acids long. Germline CDR1 reads LNHDA; CDR2 reads SQIVND (reference sequence). Between the trimmed V and J ends, which lost 7 bases and 6 bases, there was a span of 22 bases. The CDR3 region is CASKQPGGDFRNSPLHF. CDR3 in DNA: TGTGCCAGTAAACAACCCGGTGGGGATTTTCGTAATTCACCCCTCCACTTT.

The chain has TRBV10-3 and TRBJ1-5, with 7 bases that match TRBD1. The V segment lost 6 bases and the J segment 7 bases; nucleotides outside the gene matches: 6. The germline CDR1 and CDR2 sequences are ENHRY and SYGVKD. The CDR3 runs 13 residues. The CDR3 nucleotides read TGTGCCATCAGCGACAGGGATAGGCAGCCCCAGCATTTT. It codes for CAISDRDRQPQHF.

This rearrangement joins TRBV19 to TRBJ2-1, with D hard to call. Per the germline V gene, CDR1 is LNHDA and CDR2 is SQIVND (reference sequence). This CDR3 contains 15 residues. V shed 3 bases and J shed 7 bases, with 16 bases lying between them. The chain's CDR3 is CASSIFAARGNEQFF. The CDR3 bases are TGTGCCAGTAGTATTTTCGCCGCCAGAGGAAATGAGCAGTTCTTC.

This clonotype was counted once. The rearrangement uses TRBV6-8 and TRBJ2-1; D not resolved. Trimming left V 6 bases short and J 4 bases short, with 7 bases between. CDR3 length: 12 residues. CDR1 and CDR2 (germline): MNHGY, SAAAGT. CDR3 bases: TGTGCCAGCAGGGACCGGTACAATGAGCAGTTCTTC. Translated, it gives CASRDRYNEQFF.

This clonotype was seen a handful of times. The rearrangement uses TRBV12-3 or TRBV12-4 and TRBJ1-5; TRBD1 might be the D (5 bases). The CDR3 is 13 amino acids. Trimming took off 5 bases at V and 5 bases at J, with 10 bases between the two ends. CDR3 amino acids: CASSGAEYQPQHF. CDR3 nucleotide sequence: TGTGCCAGCAGTGGGGCAGAGTATCAGCCCCAGCATTTT.

This clonotype has just a few counts. V is TRBV6-2 or TRBV6-3 and J is TRBJ2-7; a weak D match, TRBD2 (6 bases). This CDR3 has 13 residues. Trimming left V 7 bases short and J 4 bases short, with 14 bases between. Germline V gene lookup returns CDR1 MNHEY and CDR2 SVGEGT. The CDR3 sequence: CASNAGPLYEQYF. CDR3 DNA: TGTGCCAGCAACGCGGGACCCTTATACGAGCAGTACTTC.

The chain links TRBV3-1 to TRBJ2-7, with D perhaps TRBD2 (6 bases). Germline loops: CDR1 LGHDT, CDR2 YNNKEL (reference sequence). There are 14 residues in the CDR3. V was clipped by 1 base and J by 3 bases, with 10 bases between them. The CDR3 sequence: CASSQAGGDYEQYF. In nucleotides, the CDR3 is TGTGCCAGCAGCCAAGCGGGCGGGGACTACGAGCAGTACTTC.

This clonotype was found many times. CDR3 coding DNA: TGTGCCAGCAGCTTGACAGGGGGCGAACAGCCCCAGCATTTT. This codes for CASSLTGGEQPQHF. V is TRBV7-2 and J is TRBJ1-5; 10 bases match TRBD1. Losses at the gene ends were 3 bases for V and 7 bases for J; bases not matched to a gene: 3. CDR3 length: 14 amino acids. Germline V gene data show CDR1 as SGHTA and CDR2 as FQGNSA.

The genes are TRBV12-3 or TRBV12-4 and TRBJ2-5; 7 bases agree with TRBD1. The CDR3 spans 15 residues. With 4 bases clipped from V and 1 base from J, the junction kept 6 bases outside the gene matches. CDR3 sequence: CASSYRGMAQETQYF. The CDR3 DNA follows: TGTGCCAGCAGTTACAGGGGCATGGCCCAAGAGACCCAGTACTTC.

This clonotype was picked up a small number of times. CDR3: CASKARNEQFF. For the CDR3, the DNA is TGTGCCAGTAAAGCGAGGAATGAGCAGTTCTTC. V and J are TRBV19 and TRBJ2-1; D is undetermined. Trimming removed 7 bases from V and 7 bases from J, with 8 bases in between. CDR1 is LNHDA and CDR2 is SQIVND in the germline V gene (reference sequence). CDR3 length: 11 amino acids.

The genes are TRBV2 and TRBJ2-7; 7 bases map to TRBD1. The junction had 11 bases not matched to a gene; V was cut back by 6 bases and J by 3 bases. Per the germline V gene, CDR1 is SNHLY and CDR2 is FYNNEI. The CDR3 is 15 residues long. CDR3: CASRNFNRDSYEQYF. CDR3 DNA: TGTGCCAGCAGAAATTTTAACCGGGACAGCTACGAGCAGTACTTC.

The sample holds a few counts of this clonotype. CDR3 loop: CAGRGFNQPQHF. CDR3 coding DNA: TGTGCCGGTAGGGGGTTTAATCAGCCCCAGCATTTT. The gene calls are TRBV28 and TRBJ1-5; tentatively, D is TRBD1 (6 bases). Germline CDR1 and CDR2: MDHEN and SYDVKM. The CDR3 is made up of 12 amino acids. V shed 11 bases and J shed 4 bases, with 12 bases lying between them.

The rearrangement joins TRBV7-2 to TRBJ1-5, with a possible D match to TRBD1 (6 bases). Trimming took 1 base from V and 6 from J, leaving 13 bases between them. The germline gives CDR1 SGHTA, CDR2 FQGNSA. The CDR3 length is 15 residues. For the CDR3, the DNA is TGTGCCAGCAGCTTAGTAGGGGGAATCGGTCAGCCCCAGCATTTT. Its translation is CASSLVGGIGQPQHF.

In its sample, this clonotype was seen a few times. The V call is TRBV2, the J call TRBJ2-7; TRBD1 is a possible D gene (6 bases). Germline V gene sequence: CDR1 SNHLY, CDR2 FYNNEI. Trimming removed 4 bases from V and 2 bases from J, with 12 bases in between. This CDR3 contains 14 residues. This CDR3 reads CASSGSQGPYEQYF. Written as DNA, the CDR3 is TGTGCCAGCAGTGGTTCACAGGGTCCCTACGAGCAGTACTTC.

The V and J genes are TRBV12-3 or TRBV12-4 and TRBJ2-1; D gene ambiguous. The length of the CDR3 is 14 residues. With 5 bases removed from V and 7 bases from J, the gap between germline ends came to 15 bases. The CDR3 DNA reads TGTGCCAGCAGTCGAGACACATTTGGGAATGAGCAGTTCTTC. It yields the protein CASSRDTFGNEQFF.

This clonotype was seen repeatedly, ten times or more. The chain combines TRBV7-2 with TRBJ2-3; 8 nucleotides agree with TRBD1. V trimming: 1 base; J trimming: 5 bases; junction bases outside the gene matches: 5. The CDR3 contains 15 residues. CDR1 is SGHTA, CDR2 FQGNSA, per germline. CDR3 region: CASSLGTGSRDTQYF. As DNA, the CDR3 is TGTGCCAGCAGCTTAGGGACAGGGAGCCGAGATACGCAGTATTTT.

This clonotype occurred a few times. This chain connects TRBV20-1 to TRBJ1-2; TRBD1 matches 8 bases. In germline, CDR1 is DFQATT, CDR2 SNEGSKA (reference sequence). The CDR3 length is 14 residues. V lost 0 bases and J lost 5; bases outside the gene matches: 5. CDR3: CSARDADREYGYTF. The CDR3 coding sequence is TGCAGTGCTAGAGATGCGGACAGGGAATATGGCTACACCTTC.

The chain links TRBV5-1 to TRBJ2-5; 10 nucleotides align to TRBD1. Germline lookup yields CDR1 SGHRS and CDR2 YFSETQ. The CDR3 has 14 amino acids. Unmatched junction bases numbered 5, after V lost 4 bases and J lost 5 bases. The CDR3 spells CASSVDRGRETQYF. CDR3 DNA sequence: TGCGCCAGCAGCGTAGACAGGGGGCGTGAGACCCAGTACTTC. The full variable domain, completed using reference TRBV5-1 and TRBJ2-5, is KAGVTQTPRYLIKTRGQQVTLSCSPISGHRSVSWYQQTPGQGLQFLFEYFSETQRNKGNFPGRFSGRQFSNSRSEMNVSTLELGDSALYLCASSVDRGRETQYFGPGTRLLVL.

This clonotype was counted a few times. This chain links TRBV3-1 with TRBJ2-1, with 9 bases that match TRBD2. Germline V gene data show CDR1 as LGHDT and CDR2 as YNNKEL (reference sequence). The V gene end was trimmed by 9 bases and the J gene end by 5 bases; junction bases not matched to a gene: 11. The CDR3 is made up of 15 amino acids. For the CDR3, the DNA is TGTGCCAGGTCCACCAGCGGGGGGCCTAACAATGAGCAGTTCTTC. Its translation: CARSTSGGPNNEQFF.

This clonotype was detected only a few times. This rearrangement joins TRBV19 to TRBJ1-2; a possible D gene is TRBD1 (6 bases). The length of the CDR3 is 14 residues. CDR1 and CDR2 from the germline V gene are LNHDA and SQIVND (reference sequence). The V end was cut by 4 bases, the J end by 4 bases, with 13 bases between. DNA for the CDR3: TGTGCCAGTAGTAAGGAGGCCAGGGGCTATGGCTACACCTTC. Translation gives CASSKEARGYGYTF.

This clonotype was observed a handful of times. J is TRBJ1-5 and V is TRBV27, with TRBD1 as a possible D gene (6 bases). V dropped 8 bases and J dropped 4 bases, with 18 bases sitting between them. CDR3 size: 15 residues. Per germline, CDR1 MNHEY and CDR2 SMNVEV (reference sequence). CDR3 in amino acids: CASQKGHLGNQPQHF. In DNA form, the CDR3 reads TGTGCCAGCCAAAAGGGACATTTGGGAAATCAGCCCCAGCATTTT.

This clonotype was counted a few times. This chain joins TRBV7-6 and TRBJ2-3; D tentatively fits TRBD1 or TRBD2 (5 bases each). Deletions cut 3 bases from V and 0 bases from J, with 16 bases between. CDR1 SGHVS and CDR2 FNYEAQ come from the germline V gene. The CDR3 has 17 amino acids. CDR3 protein: CASSFQPGPQSTDTQYF. CDR3 coding DNA: TGTGCCAGCAGCTTCCAACCGGGACCCCAGAGCACAGATACGCAGTATTTT.

This clonotype showed up just a few times. The V gene is TRBV12-3 or TRBV12-4, the J gene TRBJ1-1, with D unclear. V was trimmed by 4 bases and J by 1 base, leaving 10 bases between them. The CDR3 totals 14 residues. This chain's CDR3 is CASSSPYSNTEAFF. The CDR3, as DNA: TGTGCCAGCAGTTCCCCCTACTCGAACACTGAAGCTTTCTTT.

This clonotype was seen a few times. V usage is TRBV7-2 and J usage is TRBJ2-5; tentatively, D is TRBD1 (6 bases). Trimming cost V 1 base and J 4 bases, with 10 bases left between them. The length of the CDR3 is 14 residues. Germline assignment: CDR1 SGHTA and CDR2 FQGNSA. The CDR3 nucleotides read TGTGCCAGCAGCTTAGTACGCAGGGGAGAGACCCAGTACTTC. This translates into CASSLVRRGETQYF. The full variable domain, rest sourced from reference TRBV7-2 and TRBJ2-5, is GAGVSQSPSNKVTEKGKDVELRCDPISGHTALYWYRQSLGQGLEFLIYFQGNSAPDKSGLPSDRFSAERTGGSVSTLTIQRTQQEDSAVYLCASSLVRRGETQYFGPGTRLLVL.

The rearrangement links TRBV6-2 or TRBV6-3 to TRBJ2-7; D is possibly TRBD1 (6 bases). Per germline, CDR1 MNHEY and CDR2 SVGEGT. The CDR3 extends over 15 amino acids. Deletions cut 6 bases from V and 3 bases from J, with 18 bases between. In DNA, the CDR3 is TGTGCCAGCAGGGCACAGGGATTAATCGGCTACGAGCAGTACTTC. It is translated as CASRAQGLIGYEQYF.

The rearrangement uses TRBV7-8 and TRBJ2-5; unclear D gene. Trimming left V 5 bases short and J 5 bases short, with 18 bases between. The CDR3 covers 15 residues. CDR1 is SGHVS, CDR2 FQNEAQ, per germline. The CDR3 sequence: CASSPRSHSGETQYF. In nucleotides, the CDR3 is TGTGCCAGCAGCCCACGTTCCCATTCTGGGGAGACCCAGTACTTC.